A single sample is the source of the 26 T cell receptor beta chains below, sequenced in a study of T cells expressing NK-cell markers. TCRdb derives one entry per CDR3 protein from the 5' RACE reads, leaving out DNA. This specimen shows some 750 distinct CDR3 sequences; the ten leading clones hold around 81%. The specimen sequenced was blood T cells: a sorted CD56 or NKG2C T cell subset, CD4+ or CD8+ T cells, or bulk PBMC T cells (not recorded which). The receptor source for this set is a man aged 18-75 years in good health.

The chain joins TRBV28 to TRBJ1-2; TCRdb's D call of TRBD1 is untestable without DNA. The germline gives CDR1 MDHEN, CDR2 SYDVKM. The CDR3 totals 14 residues. This chain's CDR3 is CASSLSGLHYGYTF.

The chain recombines TRBV6-1 with TRBJ2-1. Germline values: CDR1 MNHNS, CDR2 SASEGT. The CDR3 covers 12 residues. CDR3 amino acids: CASSGYYNEQFF.

The rearrangement links TRBV6-5 to TRBJ1-6. This CDR3 comprises 16 residues. From germline, CDR1 is MNHEY and CDR2 SVGAGI. CDR3 loop: CASSYSREPLNSPLHF.

Considering frequency, this clonotype is large. This chain connects TRBV12-3 or TRBV12-4 to TRBJ1-5. The CDR3 has 15 amino acids. CDR3 region: CASSYGRIPNQPQHF.

The V gene is TRBV14, the J gene TRBJ1-6; the D call from TCRdb, TRBD1, cannot be confirmed without DNA. The CDR3 is 16 amino acids. Germline CDR1 is SGHDN and CDR2 is FVKESK. The CDR3 loop reads CASSQDDRSNNSPLHF.

The gene calls are TRBV5-1 and TRBJ2-7; there is no DNA to check the TCRdb D call of TRBD1. CDR1 SGHRS and CDR2 YFSETQ come from the germline V gene. The CDR3 loop spans 15 amino acids. Here the CDR3 reads CASSLQGVWSYEQYF.

By frequency, this clonotype is large (0.1 to 1%). This CDR3 reads CASSPLGRNYGYTF. The chain links TRBV6-5 to TRBJ1-2. The CDR3 length is 14 residues. The germline CDR1 and CDR2 sequences are MNHEY and SVGAGI.

The rearrangement links TRBV4-2 to TRBJ2-3; the TRBD2 assignment by TCRdb is unverifiable without DNA. The germline CDR1 and CDR2 sequences are LGHNA and YNFKEQ. There are 17 residues in the CDR3. This CDR3 is CASSQDMSTSGTDTQYF.

The genes are TRBV6-2 or TRBV6-3 and TRBJ2-5; the D call of TRBD2 rests on TCRdb alone, since no DNA is present to check it. Germline assignment: CDR1 MNHEY and CDR2 SVGEGT. This CDR3 comprises 15 residues. The CDR3 is CASSRLREDQETQYF.

In terms of frequency, this clonotype is medium-sized. The chain joins TRBV24-1 to TRBJ1-5. In germline, CDR1 is KGHDR, CDR2 SFDVKD. CDR3 size: 13 residues. The CDR3 here is CATSLVENQPQHF.

This clonotype is classed as medium-sized (0.01 to 0.1%) by frequency. The gene calls are TRBV7-2 and TRBJ1-3; the D call of TRBD1 rests on TCRdb alone, since no DNA is present to check it. Germline V gives CDR1 SGHTA, CDR2 FQGNSA. This CDR3 contains 16 residues. The CDR3 reads CASSSDSPSPGNTIYF.

The genes are TRBV3-1 and TRBJ1-1; TCRdb designates TRBD1, a call that cannot be tested without DNA. The CDR3 spans 14 residues. Germline V CDR1 and CDR2: LGHDT, YNNKEL (reference sequence). CDR3 sequence: CASSQGGRDTEAFF.

This clonotype is deemed medium-sized (0.01 to 0.1%) by its frequency. The chain carries TRBV20-1 and TRBJ2-7; TCRdb's D call, TRBD1, is unchecked because there is no DNA. The CDR3 contains 14 residues. Germline V CDR1 and CDR2: DFQATT, SNEGSKA (reference sequence). The CDR3 region is CSASGTGGIGEQYF.

In terms of frequency, this clonotype is large. This sequence joins TRBV5-1 and TRBJ2-1; with no DNA, the TCRdb D assignment of TRBD2 cannot be verified. In germline, CDR1 is SGHRS, CDR2 YFSETQ. The CDR3 contains 17 residues. CDR3 sequence: CASSLVRRLASYNEQFF.

By frequency, this clonotype is medium-sized. V usage is TRBV6-2 or TRBV6-3 and J usage is TRBJ2-1. The CDR3 loop spans 16 amino acids. Per germline, CDR1 MNHEY and CDR2 SVGEGT. The CDR3 sequence: CASSYSIGATYNEQFF.

The gene calls are TRBV14 and TRBJ1-1; the D call of TRBD1 rests on TCRdb alone, since no DNA is present to check it. Germline values: CDR1 SGHDN, CDR2 FVKESK. This CDR3 has 13 residues. The CDR3 reads CASSQIQGAGAFF.

This clonotype is deemed medium-sized by its frequency. V is TRBV20-1 and J is TRBJ2-7; the D call of TRBD2 rests on TCRdb alone, since no DNA is present to check it. Germline CDR1 reads DFQATT; CDR2 reads SNEGSKA (reference sequence). This CDR3 is built from 13 residues. The CDR3 region is CSASTSSSYEQYF.

This clonotype shows up as medium-sized by frequency. V is TRBV6-2 or TRBV6-3 and J is TRBJ1-5. CDR3 length: 15 amino acids. Germline V lookup: CDR1 MNHEY, CDR2 SVGEGT. CDR3 region: CASSYGQFAGQPQHF.

The J gene is TRBJ2-1, the V gene TRBV2; absent DNA, TCRdb's TRBD1 call cannot be checked. The CDR3 sequence is 15 residues long. Per germline, CDR1 SNHLY and CDR2 FYNNEI. This chain's CDR3 is CASSGDRAWGNEQFF.

Considering frequency, this clonotype is medium-sized. J is TRBJ2-1 and V is TRBV5-1; with no DNA, the TCRdb D assignment of TRBD2 cannot be verified. In germline, CDR1 is SGHRS, CDR2 YFSETQ. CDR3 length: 13 residues. The CDR3: CASSLRGNNEQFF.

The V and J genes are TRBV19 and TRBJ2-1; the TCRdb D gene call, TRBD1, has no DNA to confirm it. This CDR3 is 14 amino acids long. CDR1 is LNHDA, CDR2 SQIVND, per germline (reference sequence). CDR3 residues: CASSIWSRYNEQFF.

CDR3 residues: CASSYRGVSYEQYF. This chain uses TRBV28 with TRBJ2-7; lacking DNA, the TRBD1 call made by TCRdb goes unchecked. The CDR3 extends over 14 amino acids. Germline CDR1 MDHEN, CDR2 SYDVKM.

This chain uses TRBV9 with TRBJ2-1. In germline, CDR1 is SGDLS, CDR2 YYNGEE. The CDR3 sequence is 12 residues long. This CDR3 is CASSVAPKEQFF.

The rearrangement joins TRBV18 to TRBJ2-7. Germline-derived CDR1 and CDR2 are KGHSH and LQKENI. The CDR3 sequence is 13 residues long. CDR3 sequence: CANSPSHDYEQYF.

The CDR3 loop is CASSGEWRGVTDTQYF. The chain recombines TRBV11-2 with TRBJ2-3; TCRdb reports TRBD2, a call that lacks DNA to check it against. The length of the CDR3 is 16 residues. Germline CDR1 is SGHAT and CDR2 is FQNNGV.

The chain is built from TRBV14 and TRBJ2-2; the TCRdb call, TRBD1, lacks DNA for checking. This CDR3 has 15 amino acids. CDR1 is SGHDN and CDR2 is FVKESK in the germline V gene. The CDR3 region is CASSQVRGPTGELFF.